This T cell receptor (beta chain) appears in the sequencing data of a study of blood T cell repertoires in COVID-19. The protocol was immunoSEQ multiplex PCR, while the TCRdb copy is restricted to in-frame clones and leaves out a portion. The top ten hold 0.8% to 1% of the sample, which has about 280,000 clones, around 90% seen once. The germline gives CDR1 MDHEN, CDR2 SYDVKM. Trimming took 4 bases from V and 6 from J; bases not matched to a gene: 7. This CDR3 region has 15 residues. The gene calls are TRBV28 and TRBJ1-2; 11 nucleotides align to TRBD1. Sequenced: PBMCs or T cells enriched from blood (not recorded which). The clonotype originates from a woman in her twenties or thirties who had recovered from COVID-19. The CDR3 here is CASSSTGTGGDGYTF. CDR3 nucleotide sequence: TGTGCCAGCAGTTCGACCGGGACAGGGGGAGATGGCTACACCTTC.